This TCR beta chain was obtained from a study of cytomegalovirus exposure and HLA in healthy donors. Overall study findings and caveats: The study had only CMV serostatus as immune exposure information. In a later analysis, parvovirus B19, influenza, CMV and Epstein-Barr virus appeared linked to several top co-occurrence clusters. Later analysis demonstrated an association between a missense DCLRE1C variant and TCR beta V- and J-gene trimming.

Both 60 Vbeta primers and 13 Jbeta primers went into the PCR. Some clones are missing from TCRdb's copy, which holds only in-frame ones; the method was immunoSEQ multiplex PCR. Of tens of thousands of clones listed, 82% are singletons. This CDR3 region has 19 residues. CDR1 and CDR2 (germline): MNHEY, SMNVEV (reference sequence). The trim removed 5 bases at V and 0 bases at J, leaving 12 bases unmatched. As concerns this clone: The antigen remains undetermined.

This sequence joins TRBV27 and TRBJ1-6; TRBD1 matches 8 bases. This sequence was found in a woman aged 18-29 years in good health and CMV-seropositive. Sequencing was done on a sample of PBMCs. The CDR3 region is CASSGGTGLLSSYNSPLHF. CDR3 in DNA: TGTGCCAGCAGTGGCGGGACAGGTCTCTTGAGCTCCTATAATTCACCCCTCCACTTT.